The entry below describes one T cell receptor beta chain. Which antigen it targets is not known. Per-nucleotide qualities are absent, and no much larger clonotype sits a single base away. Including cysteine and phenylalanine, the CDR3 has 12 amino acids. CDR3 DNA only is kept here, 36 bases in frame from base 1. CDR1 and CDR2 were assigned from the germline V gene as SQVTM and ANQGSEA. Clipping removes 3 bases from V and 6 bases from J, with 5 as the unmatched junction base count. These data come from a study of a mutant IDH1 vaccine in newly diagnosed glioma (dated by TCRdb to 2020 to 2022). General notes on the study: Patients received eight vaccinations in weeks 1, 3, 5, 7, 11, 15, 19 and 23, corresponding to visits V03 through V10. Vaccination was initiated 4-6 weeks after radiotherapy alone, or concurrently with temozolomide cycles in the chemotherapy-containing groups. Of the 30 or so patients who were treated, approximately 60% were male and approximately 40% were female, and the mean age was around 40 years. Prior to enrollment, patients had been given standard therapy consisting of radiotherapy alone, temozolomide alone, or radiochemotherapy with temozolomide, with the combination given to most patients. Peripheral blood was drawn at six visits: V03 (baseline), V05, V07, V10, V12 and V13. For exploratory analyses, approximately 23 treated patients had longitudinal TCRB deep sequencing done wherever samples were available. Beyond this particular receptor, the publication reports: No apparent relationship was observed between pseudoprogression and alterations in the top peripheral T cell clonotypes detected by TCRB sequencing. Immune responses induced by the vaccine were seen in approximately 92% of patients across multiple MHC alleles. PBMC samples for TCRB deep sequencing were selected based on availability. The authors noted that analyses of patient blood samples could not be reproduced because of sample limitations.

This sample's time point label indicates: week 5, during vaccination. Every vaccine dose consisted of 300 ug of a 20-mer mutant IDH1 peptide in Montanide, administered subcutaneously together with topical imiquimod. Donors had newly diagnosed WHO grade 3 or 4 IDH1-mutant astrocytomas with loss of nuclear ATRX. The samples were drawn from NOA16, a multicentre, single-arm, open-label phase I trial in Germany that tested a mutant IDH1 peptide vaccine in humans for the first time. Genomic DNA for TCRB sequencing was extracted from EDTA blood using the DNeasy Blood and Tissue Kit. The library was made by the immunoSEQ multiplex PCR assay. Following the manufacturer's protocol, the hsTCRB Kit was used to amplify rearranged TCR beta chain sequences. Sequencing of TCRB libraries was carried out on an Illumina MiSeq. Concerning the study's data processing: The proprietary platform of the kit vendor was used for demultiplexing, trimming and gene mapping. Imported from immuneACCESS, the table was reduced by TCRdb to in-frame sequences with V and J called. These copies leave out some clones; in studies compared against another copy, an unresolved V gene accounts for under half, and the cause of the remainder is not known. The V and J calls and the clone size are those of that table, but D and trimming were determined from the DNA. This sample lists approximately 26,000 clones; approximately 79% were detected once. The top ten clones comprise 7.2% of the sample.

The sequence came from a man between 40 and 49 years old with glioma. Some clones in this sample may be carry-over from other donors' samples. The chain uses TRBV29-1 and TRBJ2-7, with TRBD1 matching 7 junction bases. The source was PBMCs, collected from a glioma patient whose treatment included an IDH1 peptide vaccine. The CDR3 corresponds to CSVEETGFEQYF. The nucleotide sequence reads TGCAGCGTTGAGGAGACAGGGTTCGAGCAGTACTTC.